The clone carrying this T cell receptor beta chain was observed at least ten times. Its antigen is still unknown. Deletions cut 0 bases from V and 4 bases from J, with 15 bases between. The length of the CDR3 is 16 residues. Germline V gene lookup returns CDR1 MNHNY and CDR2 SVGAGI (reference sequence). These data are taken from a study of T cells in Graves' hyperthyroidism and ophthalmopathy. Amplified TCR beta CDR3 regions came from RNA transcripts. HTBI primers drove first-round RT-PCR of the TCR CDR3. TCRdb independently ran MiXCR on the multiplex PCR reads; one entry per CDR3 protein. The sample has hundreds of thousands of distinct CDR3 sequences; over 12% are singletons. Findings and caveats of the study: Blood also carried most thyroid clonotypes expanded above 0.001. By a 13 V-J model, ophthalmopathy was set apart from stable hyperthyroidism.

This TCR was sampled from a man aged 45-60 years with Graves' ophthalmopathy. Sequenced: blood. The V call is TRBV6-6, the J call TRBJ1-1, with a weak D call TRBD1 (5 bases). CDR3 region: CASSYSKGDEGTEAFF. The CDR3, as DNA: TGTGCCAGCAGTTACTCGAAAGGGGACGAGGGCACTGAAGCTTTCTTT.